This passage covers 17 T cell receptor beta chains from one sample sequenced in a study. One entry per CDR3 protein results from TCRdb running MiXCR on the 5' RACE reads. The repertoire holds about 42,000 distinct CDR3 sequences, with about 29% as singletons. The specimen sequenced was tumor-infiltrating memory CD4+ T cells sorted from the breast tumor. As for subset: memory CD4+ T cells, CD4+CD45RO+CD25-. Source of these receptors: a female donor with breast cancer.

V usage is TRBV20-1 and J usage is TRBJ1-1; a weak D match, TRBD1 (5 bases). The V end lost 0 bases, the J end lost 6 bases, and 11 bases lay between the germline ends. Germline loops: CDR1 DFQATT, CDR2 SNEGSKA (reference sequence). This CDR3 comprises 13 residues. The CDR3 DNA reads TGCAGTGCTAGAGATTACCGGGGGGCTGAAGCTTTCTTT. It encodes CSARDYRGAEAFF.

This clonotype was detected many times. The chain recombines TRBV7-2 with TRBJ1-3; D call uncertain. Trimming left V 1 base short and J 0 bases short, with 7 bases between. The CDR3 has 15 amino acids. Germline values: CDR1 SGHTA, CDR2 FQGNSA. The CDR3 protein is CASSLESSSGNTIYF. In DNA, the CDR3 is TGTGCCAGCAGCTTAGAGTCCAGCTCTGGAAACACCATATATTTT.

The genes are TRBV12-3 or TRBV12-4 and TRBJ2-7, with 9 bases aligning to TRBD1. The CDR3 is 14 residues long. Trimming removed 0 bases from V and 3 bases from J; junction bases left unmatched: 0. CDR3 amino acids: CASSLAGQGYEQYF. The CDR3 nucleotides are TGTGCCAGCAGTTTAGCGGGACAGGGCTACGAGCAGTACTTC.

Only a few counts were recorded for this clonotype. The rearrangement joins TRBV5-1 to TRBJ2-7, with D maybe TRBD2 (6 bases). Germline loops: CDR1 SGHRS, CDR2 YFSETQ. Trimming left V 4 bases short and J 5 bases short, with 16 bases between. The CDR3 is 14 residues long. Written as DNA, the CDR3 is TGCGCCAGCAGCCCCCACCGGGGGTTCGACGAGCAGTACTTC. The encoded protein is CASSPHRGFDEQYF.

The V and J genes are TRBV5-1 and TRBJ1-3; 7 nucleotides line up with TRBD1. V lost 0 bases, J lost 1 base, and 4 bases stayed unmatched. The CDR3 consists of 16 residues. CDR1 and CDR2 from the germline V gene are SGHRS and YFSETQ. The CDR3 loop is CASSLAGGSSGNTIYF. CDR3 DNA: TGCGCCAGCAGCTTGGCAGGGGGGTCATCTGGAAACACCATATATTTT.

This clonotype was recorded a few times. The chain carries TRBV6-2 or TRBV6-3 and TRBJ2-1; D gene unclear. V lost 3 bases and J 7 bases, leaving 7 bases between the germline ends. The CDR3 is made up of 12 amino acids. The germline gives CDR1 MNHEY, CDR2 SVGEGT. CDR3 DNA sequence: TGTGCCAGCAGTTATGGGCTTAATGAGCAGTTCTTC. Protein sequence: CASSYGLNEQFF.

The table lists this clonotype with a few counts. The chain recombines TRBV12-3 or TRBV12-4 with TRBJ1-5; 9 bases map to TRBD1. The CDR3 extends over 14 amino acids. The trim removed 6 bases at V and 7 bases at J, leaving 7 bases unmatched. The CDR3 coding sequence is TGTGCCAGCAGCCAACAGGGGGCGAAACAGCCCCAGCATTTT. It translates to CASSQQGAKQPQHF.

A few counts support this clonotype. The chain uses TRBV5-1 and TRBJ2-7; TRBD1 matches at 9 bases. Germline V CDR1 and CDR2: SGHRS, YFSETQ. The CDR3 is 17 amino acids. Germline trimming cut 0 bases from V and 5 bases from J; bases unmatched to any gene: 12. The CDR3 DNA follows: TGCGCCAGCAGCTTGGTGCCCCCGGGGACAGGGCTCGACGAGCAGTACTTC. It yields the protein CASSLVPPGTGLDEQYF. Combining the CDR3 with reference TRBV5-1 and TRBJ2-7 gives the whole variable domain KAGVTQTPRYLIKTRGQQVTLSCSPISGHRSVSWYQQTPGQGLQFLFEYFSETQRNKGNFPGRFSGRQFSNSRSEMNVSTLELGDSALYLCASSLVPPGTGLDEQYFGPGTRLTVT.

This clonotype was seen more than once but under ten times. The V and J genes are TRBV5-1 and TRBJ2-3, with 7 bases fitting TRBD2. Germline-derived CDR1 and CDR2 are SGHRS and YFSETQ. V was clipped by 0 bases and J by 3 bases; unmatched bases: 4. CDR3 length: 15 amino acids. As DNA, the CDR3 is TGCGCCAGCAGCTTGGCAGCGGGGACGACAGATACGCAGTATTTT. Its translation is CASSLAAGTTDTQYF. Together with reference TRBV5-1 and TRBJ2-3, the CDR3 gives the full variable domain: KAGVTQTPRYLIKTRGQQVTLSCSPISGHRSVSWYQQTPGQGLQFLFEYFSETQRNKGNFPGRFSGRQFSNSRSEMNVSTLELGDSALYLCASSLAAGTTDTQYFGPGTRLTVL.

V gene TRBV4-1 combines with J gene TRBJ1-6; D remains unclear. Per germline, CDR1 MGHRA and CDR2 YSYEKL. V gave up 1 base and J gave up 10 bases, with 8 bases separating them. This CDR3 is 13 amino acids long. CDR3 residues: CASSQALTSPLHF. The CDR3 DNA follows: TGCGCCAGCAGCCAAGCTCTCACCTCACCCCTCCACTTT.

The chain joins TRBV7-3 to TRBJ2-1; 8 bases fit TRBD1. Trimming removed 5 bases from V and 8 bases from J; junction bases left unmatched: 11. Looked up from germline, CDR1 is SGHTA and CDR2 is FQGTGA. CDR3 length equals 15 residues. The CDR3 sequence: CASSLDRVHIHEQFF. CDR3 in DNA: TGTGCCAGCAGCCTGGACAGGGTACACATCCATGAGCAGTTCTTC.

This clonotype was counted at least ten times. The chain is built from TRBV20-1 and TRBJ2-1; 9 nucleotides line up with TRBD2. Germline trimming cut 7 bases from V and 0 bases from J; bases unmatched to any gene: 1. This CDR3 is built from 13 residues. Germline lookup yields CDR1 DFQATT and CDR2 SNEGSKA (reference sequence). The CDR3 bases are TGCAGTGGCGGGAGGGCCTCCTACAATGAGCAGTTCTTC. It encodes CSGGRASYNEQFF.

In this sample, this clonotype turned up a few times. This chain uses TRBV5-1 with TRBJ2-7; 11 bases agree with TRBD1. J was trimmed by 6 bases and V by 3 bases; bases with no gene match: 2. CDR3 length: 13 residues. Per germline, CDR1 SGHRS and CDR2 YFSETQ. The CDR3 region is CASSSDRGLEQYF. The CDR3 DNA reads TGCGCCAGCAGCTCGGACAGGGGGCTCGAGCAGTACTTC. Based on the CDR3 plus reference TRBV5-1 and TRBJ2-7, the full variable domain is KAGVTQTPRYLIKTRGQQVTLSCSPISGHRSVSWYQQTPGQGLQFLFEYFSETQRNKGNFPGRFSGRQFSNSRSEMNVSTLELGDSALYLCASSSDRGLEQYFGPGTRLTVT.

This clonotype was recorded at least ten times. The chain couples TRBV6-2 or TRBV6-3 to TRBJ2-5; 7 nucleotides match TRBD1. The V gene's germline CDR1 is MNHEY and CDR2 SVGEGT. The CDR3 covers 13 residues. Trimming took 6 bases from V and 5 from J; bases not matched to a gene: 6. DNA for the CDR3: TGTGCCAGCAGGCGACAGGGAGCGGAGACCCAGTACTTC. Its translation is CASRRQGAETQYF.

The J gene is TRBJ2-7, the V gene TRBV7-3; a possible D gene is TRBD2 (5 bases). Germline assignment: CDR1 SGHTA and CDR2 FQGTGA. The CDR3 sequence is 15 residues long. Trimming took off 5 bases at V and 0 bases at J, with 14 bases between the two ends. The CDR3 DNA reads TGTGCCAGCAGCCAAGAGGGTTCTAGCTCCTACGAGCAGTACTTC. This sequence encodes CASSQEGSSSYEQYF.

As to this clonotype: A much larger clonotype is one base distant, so this may be a read error. This rearrangement joins TRBV20-1 to TRBJ2-5, with D hard to call. V was pared by 3 bases and J by 4 bases, with 12 bases between. The CDR3 has 13 residues. Germline V gives CDR1 DFQATT, CDR2 SNEGSKA (reference sequence). Here the CDR3 reads CSASIVSTETQYF. As DNA, the CDR3 is TGCAGTGCTAGCATCGTGAGTACAGAGACCCAGTACTTC.

This clonotype was detected once. The genes are TRBV18 and TRBJ1-1; no firm D call. The germline V gene has CDR1 KGHSH and CDR2 LQKENI. The germline V and J ends were trimmed by 3 bases and 7 bases, with 12 bases remaining between them. The CDR3 has 13 amino acids. DNA of the CDR3: TGTGCCAGCTCACCCGACCTCGGAAATGAAGCTTTCTTT. Protein product: CASSPDLGNEAFF.